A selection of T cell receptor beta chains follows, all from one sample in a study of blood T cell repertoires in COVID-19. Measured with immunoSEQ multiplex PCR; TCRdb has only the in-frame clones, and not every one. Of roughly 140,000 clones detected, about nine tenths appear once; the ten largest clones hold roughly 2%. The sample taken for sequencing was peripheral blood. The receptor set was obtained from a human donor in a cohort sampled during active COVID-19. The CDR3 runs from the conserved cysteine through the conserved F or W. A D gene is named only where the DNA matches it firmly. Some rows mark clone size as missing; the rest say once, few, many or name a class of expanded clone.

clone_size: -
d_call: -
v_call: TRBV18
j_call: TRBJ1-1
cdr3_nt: TGTGCCAGCTCACCAATCCTCTTGGGCCGTGACACTGAAGCTTTCTTT
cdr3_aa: CASSPILLGRDTEAFF

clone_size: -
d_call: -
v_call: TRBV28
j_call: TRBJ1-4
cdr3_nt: TGTGCCAGCAGTTTCCCCTATGGACAGAATGAAAAACTGTTTTTT
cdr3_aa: CASSFPYGQNEKLFF

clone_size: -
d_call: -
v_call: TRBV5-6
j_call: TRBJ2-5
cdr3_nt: TGTGCCAGCAGCCCAAGGGGCAAGACCCAGTACTTC
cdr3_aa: CASSPRGKTQYF

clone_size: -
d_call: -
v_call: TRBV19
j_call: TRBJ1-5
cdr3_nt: TGTGCCAGTAGTTCCCGCCAGCGGTATAGCAATCAGCCCCAGCATTTT
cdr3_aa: CASSSRQRYSNQPQHF

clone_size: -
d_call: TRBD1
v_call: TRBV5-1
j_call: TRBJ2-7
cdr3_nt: TGCGCCAGCCACCCCGGGACAGGGGTCTACGAGCAGTACTTC
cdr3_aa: CASHPGTGVYEQYF

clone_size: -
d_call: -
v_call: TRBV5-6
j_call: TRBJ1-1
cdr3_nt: TGTGCCAGCAGCTTGTTCCACCGACGGGGGAACACTGAAGCTTTCTTT
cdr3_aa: CASSLFHRRGNTEAFF

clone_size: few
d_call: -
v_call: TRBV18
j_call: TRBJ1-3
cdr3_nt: TGTGCCAGCTCACGGCCGTCAGGGAAGGAACGAAACACCATATATTTT
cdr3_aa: CASSRPSGKERNTIYF

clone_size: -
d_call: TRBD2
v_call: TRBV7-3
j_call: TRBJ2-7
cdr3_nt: TGTGCCAGCAGCTTAACGGGGACTAGCGGTTACGAGCAGTACTTC
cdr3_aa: CASSLTGTSGYEQYF

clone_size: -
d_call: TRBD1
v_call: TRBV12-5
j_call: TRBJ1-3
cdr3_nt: TGTGCTAGTGGTCGGACAGGGGAGGGTGGAAACACCATATATTTT
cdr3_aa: CASGRTGEGGNTIYF

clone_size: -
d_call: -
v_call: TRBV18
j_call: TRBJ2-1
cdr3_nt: TGTGCCAGCTCACCAACAACGGCAGGCGATGAGCAGTTCTTC
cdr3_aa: CASSPTTAGDEQFF

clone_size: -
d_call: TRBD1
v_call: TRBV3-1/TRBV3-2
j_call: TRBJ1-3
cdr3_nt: TGTGCCAGCAGCCAAGATATTAATAGGATGGGACAGGGGGCTGGAAACACCATATATTTT
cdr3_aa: CASSQDINRMGQGAGNTIYF

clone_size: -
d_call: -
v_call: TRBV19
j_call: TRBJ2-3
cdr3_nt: TGTGCCAGTAGTATAGCCCGCGACAGGAGCACAGATACGCAGTATTTT
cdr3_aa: CASSIARDRSTDTQYF

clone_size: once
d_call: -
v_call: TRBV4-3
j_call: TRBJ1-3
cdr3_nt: TGCGCCAGCAGCCAAGAGATCCCAGCAGGTGGAAACACCATATATTTT
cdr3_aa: CASSQEIPAGGNTIYF

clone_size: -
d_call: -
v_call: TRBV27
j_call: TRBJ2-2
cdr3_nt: TGTGCCAGCAGTCTGAACACCGGGGAGCTGTTTTTT
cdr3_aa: CASSLNTGELFF

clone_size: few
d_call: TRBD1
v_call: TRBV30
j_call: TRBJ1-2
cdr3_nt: TGTGCCTGGAGTGTACGGGGGACAGACTATGGCTACACCTTC
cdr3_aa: CAWSVRGTDYGYTF

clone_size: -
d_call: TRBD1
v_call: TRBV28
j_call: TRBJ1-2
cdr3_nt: TGTGCCAGCAGTTTTTACCGGGACAGGGTGTCCCCCTATGGCTACACCTTC
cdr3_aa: CASSFYRDRVSPYGYTF

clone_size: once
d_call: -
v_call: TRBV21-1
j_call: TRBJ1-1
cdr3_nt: TGTGCCAGCAGCAAAGGCCTCATACAGCTGATGAACACTGAAGCTTTCTTT
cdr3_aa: CASSKGLIQLMNTEAFF

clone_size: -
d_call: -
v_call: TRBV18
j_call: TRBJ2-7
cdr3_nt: TGTGCCAGCTCACAACAGAACCTAAACCTACGAGAGCAGTACTTC
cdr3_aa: CASSQQNLNLREQYF

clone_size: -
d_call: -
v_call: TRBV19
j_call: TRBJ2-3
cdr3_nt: TGTGCCAGTAGGCTATCCGGTACGCAGTATTTT
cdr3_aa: CASRLSGTQYF

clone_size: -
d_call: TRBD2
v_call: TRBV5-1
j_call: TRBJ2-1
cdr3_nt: TGCGCCAGCAGCTCCGACCTCTTAGCGGGGTTCTCCTACAATGAGCAGTTCTTC
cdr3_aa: CASSSDLLAGFSYNEQFF

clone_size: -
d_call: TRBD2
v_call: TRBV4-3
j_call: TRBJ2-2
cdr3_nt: TGCGCCAGCAGCCCCGGACTAGTCGACACCGGGGAGCTGTTTTTT
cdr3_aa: CASSPGLVDTGELFF

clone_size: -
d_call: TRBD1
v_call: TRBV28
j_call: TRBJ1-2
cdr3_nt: TGTGCCAGCAGTCGGACAGGGACCTCTCTGTACGGCTACACCTTC
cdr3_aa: CASSRTGTSLYGYTF

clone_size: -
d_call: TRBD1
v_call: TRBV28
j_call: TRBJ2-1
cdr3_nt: TGTGCCAGCAGCTTAAGACAGGGCCCCTACAATGAGCAGTTCTTC
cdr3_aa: CASSLRQGPYNEQFF

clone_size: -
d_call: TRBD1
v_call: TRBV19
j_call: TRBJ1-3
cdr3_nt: TGTGCCAGTAGCTACCGGGACAGGGGATCTGGAAACACCATATATTTT
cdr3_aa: CASSYRDRGSGNTIYF

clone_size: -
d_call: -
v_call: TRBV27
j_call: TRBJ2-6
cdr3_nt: TGTGCCAGCAGCCGAGTGTCGGGGGTTTCTGGGGCCAACGTCCTGACTTTC
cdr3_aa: CASSRVSGVSGANVLTF

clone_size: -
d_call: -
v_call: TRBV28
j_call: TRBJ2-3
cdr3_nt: TGTGCCAGCAGTTTCCCCCGGGTGTGGAGCACAGATACGCAGTATTTT
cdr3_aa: CASSFPRVWSTDTQYF

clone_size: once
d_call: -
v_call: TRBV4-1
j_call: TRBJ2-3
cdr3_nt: TGCGCCAGCAGCCAAGACAGGGTGGGAGATACGCAGTATTTT
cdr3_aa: CASSQDRVGDTQYF

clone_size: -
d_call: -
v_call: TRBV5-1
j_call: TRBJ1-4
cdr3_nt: TGCGCCAGCAGTCTCAGTGCCGGGAGGAATGAAAAACTGTTTTTT
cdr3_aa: CASSLSAGRNEKLFF

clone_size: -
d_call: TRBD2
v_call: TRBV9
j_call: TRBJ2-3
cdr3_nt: TGTGCCAGCAGCGCGACTAGCGGGAGGGCAGATACGCAGTATTTT
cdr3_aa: CASSATSGRADTQYF

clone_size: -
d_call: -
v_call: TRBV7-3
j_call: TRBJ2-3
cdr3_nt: TGTGCCAGCAGCTTAACATCGGGCACAGATACGCAGTATTTT
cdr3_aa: CASSLTSGTDTQYF

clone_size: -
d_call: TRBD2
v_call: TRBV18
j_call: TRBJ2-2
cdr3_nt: TGTGCCAGCTCACCCGGGAGGGACGGCACCGGGGAGCTGTTTTTT
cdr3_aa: CASSPGRDGTGELFF

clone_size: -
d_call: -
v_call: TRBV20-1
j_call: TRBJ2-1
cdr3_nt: TGCAGTGCTAGTATTCTCAGGGGCGCCTCTACGGACAATGAGCAGTTCTTC
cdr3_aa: CSASILRGASTDNEQFF

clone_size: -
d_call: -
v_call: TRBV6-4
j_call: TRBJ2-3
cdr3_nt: TGTGCCAGCAGTGACTCGAATGGCGGGCTGCAGTATTTT
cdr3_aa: CASSDSNGGLQYF

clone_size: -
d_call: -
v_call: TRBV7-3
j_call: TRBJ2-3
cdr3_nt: TGTGCCAGCAGCTTGGGGACTAGCACAGATACGCAGTATTTT
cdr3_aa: CASSLGTSTDTQYF

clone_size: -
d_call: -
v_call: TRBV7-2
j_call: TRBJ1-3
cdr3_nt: TGTGCCAGCAGCTTTGGTGAGTCCGGCTCTGGAAACACCATATATTTT
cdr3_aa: CASSFGESGSGNTIYF

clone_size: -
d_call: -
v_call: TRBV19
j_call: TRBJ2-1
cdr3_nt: TGTGCCAGTAGGCCCGGGGGAGTTGGGTACAATGAGCAGTTCTTC
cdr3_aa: CASRPGGVGYNEQFF

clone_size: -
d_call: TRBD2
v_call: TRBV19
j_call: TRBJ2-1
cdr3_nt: TGTGCCAGTAGTTTAACTAGCGGGGGGCGCGATGAGCAGTTCTTC
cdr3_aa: CASSLTSGGRDEQFF

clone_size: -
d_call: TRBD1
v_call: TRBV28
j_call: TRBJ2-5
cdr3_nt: TGTGCCAGCAGTTTGCTGCCCCCCACACAGGGGGCAGGGGAGACCCAGTACTTC
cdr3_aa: CASSLLPPTQGAGETQYF

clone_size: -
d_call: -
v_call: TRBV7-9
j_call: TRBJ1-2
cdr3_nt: TGTGCCAGCAGCTTAGGGACAGCCTATGGCTACACCTTC
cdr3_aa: CASSLGTAYGYTF

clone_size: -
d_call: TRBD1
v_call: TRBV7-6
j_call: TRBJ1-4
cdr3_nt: TGTGCCAGCAGCCTTAGCCACTACAGGGGGCGAAATGAAAAACTGTTTTTT
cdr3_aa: CASSLSHYRGRNEKLFF

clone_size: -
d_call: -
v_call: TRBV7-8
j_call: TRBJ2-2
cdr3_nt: TGTGCCAGCAGCCCCACGGGAGTTCCCGGCCTTACCGGGGAGCTGTTTTTT
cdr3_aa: CASSPTGVPGLTGELFF

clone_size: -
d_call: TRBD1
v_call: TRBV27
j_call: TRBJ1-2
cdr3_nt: TGTGCCAGCAGTCCCCGGACAGGTCCCTATGGCTACACCTTC
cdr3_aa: CASSPRTGPYGYTF

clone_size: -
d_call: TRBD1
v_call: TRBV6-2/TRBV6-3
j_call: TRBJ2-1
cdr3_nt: TGTGCCAGCAGTTACGTTACGGGGACAGGAACCTCCTACAATGAGCAGTTCTTC
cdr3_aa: CASSYVTGTGTSYNEQFF

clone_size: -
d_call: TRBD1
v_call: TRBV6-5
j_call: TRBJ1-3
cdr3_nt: TGTGCCAGCAGTTACGACAGGGGCTCTGGAAACACCATATATTTT
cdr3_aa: CASSYDRGSGNTIYF

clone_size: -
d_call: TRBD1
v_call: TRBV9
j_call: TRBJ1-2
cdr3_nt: TGTGCCAGCAGCACCAGTGGACAGGAGACTGGCTACACCTTC
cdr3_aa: CASSTSGQETGYTF

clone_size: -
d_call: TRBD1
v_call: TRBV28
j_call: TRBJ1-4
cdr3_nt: TGTGCCAGCAGTCGAATGGACAGGGAAAGAGGAAAACTGTTTTTT
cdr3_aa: CASSRMDRERGKLFF

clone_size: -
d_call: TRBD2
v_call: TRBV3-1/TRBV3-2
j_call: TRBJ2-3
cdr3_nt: TGTGCCAGCAGCCAAGATCAGCGGGGGGCGGCAGATACGCAGTATTTT
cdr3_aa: CASSQDQRGAADTQYF

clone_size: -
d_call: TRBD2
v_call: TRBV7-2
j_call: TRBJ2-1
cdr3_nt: TGTGCCAGCAGCTTAGGGACTAGCGGCTACAATGAGCAGTTCTTC
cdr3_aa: CASSLGTSGYNEQFF

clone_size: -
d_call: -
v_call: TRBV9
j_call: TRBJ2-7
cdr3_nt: TGTGCCAGCAGCGTAGCGCAGGGCTCCCACTACGAGCAGTACTTC
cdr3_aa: CASSVAQGSHYEQYF

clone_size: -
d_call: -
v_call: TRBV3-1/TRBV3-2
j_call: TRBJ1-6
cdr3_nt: TGTGCCAGCAGCCCCTCCGGGTCCTATAATTCACCCCTCCACTTT
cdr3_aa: CASSPSGSYNSPLHF

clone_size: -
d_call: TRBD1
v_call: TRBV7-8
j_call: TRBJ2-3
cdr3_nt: TGTGCCAGCAGATCCCGACAGGGCGGTAGGGATACGCAGTATTTT
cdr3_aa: CASRSRQGGRDTQYF

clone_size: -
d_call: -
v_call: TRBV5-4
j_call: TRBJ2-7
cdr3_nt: TGTGCCAGCAGCTTGTCACCGTCCGGTTATTACGAGCAGTACTTC
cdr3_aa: CASSLSPSGYYEQYF

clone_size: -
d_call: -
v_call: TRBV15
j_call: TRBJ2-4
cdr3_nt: TGTGCCACCAGCGAATCTAGCAGACTAGCCAAAAACATTCAGTACTTC
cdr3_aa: CATSESSRLAKNIQYF

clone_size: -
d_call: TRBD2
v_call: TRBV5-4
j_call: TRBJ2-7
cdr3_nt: TGTGCCAGCAGCGGGACTAGCGGGAGTAGGGTCGAGCAGTACTTC
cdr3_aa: CASSGTSGSRVEQYF

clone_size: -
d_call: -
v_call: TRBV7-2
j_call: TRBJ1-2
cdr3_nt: TGTGCCAGCAGCTTAGACAGAGCTAACTATGGCTACACCTTC
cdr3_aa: CASSLDRANYGYTF

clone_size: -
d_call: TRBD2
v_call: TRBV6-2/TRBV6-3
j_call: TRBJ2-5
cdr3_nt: TGTGCCAGCAGTTGGGGACTAGAAGAGACCCAGTACTTC
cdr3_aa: CASSWGLEETQYF

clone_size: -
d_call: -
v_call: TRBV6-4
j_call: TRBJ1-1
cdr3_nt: TGTGCCAGCAGTGACTCTCTTAGTGGTCGAAACGACACTGAAGCTTTCTTT
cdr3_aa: CASSDSLSGRNDTEAFF

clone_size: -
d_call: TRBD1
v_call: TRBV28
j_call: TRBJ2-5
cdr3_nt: TGTGCCAGCAGTTGGACAGGGGGCGAAGGGAAAGAGACCCAGTACTTC
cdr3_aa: CASSWTGGEGKETQYF

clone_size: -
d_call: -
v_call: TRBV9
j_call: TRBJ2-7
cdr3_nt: TGTGCCAGCAGCGTATACGACGCGGGGGAGCAGTACTTC
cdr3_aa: CASSVYDAGEQYF